Described below is a single TCR beta chain sequence and its context. This sample stems from a study of blood T cell repertoires in COVID-19. About the study: From T cells, B-cell-depleted T cells, or PBMCs came the material, which was cDNA or gDNA.

Germline loops: CDR1 SGHTS, CDR2 YDEGEE. V dropped 3 bases and J dropped 0 bases, with 21 bases sitting between them. There are 18 residues in the CDR3. Here immunoSEQ multiplex PCR was the method, and the copy in TCRdb shows in-frame clones only, minus some. The repertoire holds about 160,000 clones, with approximately 92% as singletons. Sequenced input: peripheral blood. The chain uses TRBV5-8 and TRBJ1-1; D not certain. This sequence originates from a man under 40 with COVID-19, enrolled during active disease. The CDR3 is CASSYFKGTAGMNTEAFF. The CDR3 DNA follows: TGTGCCAGCAGCTATTTCAAGGGCACAGCGGGGATGAACACTGAAGCTTTCTTT.